In this sample, the clone carrying this T cell receptor (beta chain) turned up many times. As yet, its antigen is unknown. The record originates from a study of T cells in Graves' hyperthyroidism and ophthalmopathy. This CDR3 is built from 14 residues. The V segment lost 6 bases and the J segment 5 bases; nucleotides outside the gene matches: 4. The CDR3 regions of TCR beta were amplified from RNA transcripts. Primed by the HTBI set, a first-round RT-PCR was run on the TCR CDR3. TCRdb recomputed calls from the multiplex PCR reads with MiXCR, one row per CDR3 protein. This sample has just under 750,000 distinct CDR3 sequences, with just over 35% found just once. The study, taken as a whole, reports: Blood held most thyroid clonotypes expanded above 0.001 frequency. A 13 V-J signature model discriminated ophthalmopathy versus stable hyperthyroidism.

The gene calls are TRBV12-3 or TRBV12-4 and TRBJ1-5, with TRBD1 matching over 10 bases. Sequencing input: blood. The source of this sequence is a woman aged 40 to 50 with Graves' hyperthyroidism. In nucleotides, the CDR3 is TGTGCCAGCAGGTGGACAGGGGGACATCAGCCCCAGCATTTT. This codes for CASRWTGGHQPQHF.